This T cell receptor (beta chain) was captured by sequencing in a study of cytomegalovirus exposure and HLA in healthy donors. At the level of the study: Around 200 million T cells yielded 100 million to 130 million unique TCR beta sequences, as an earlier analysis found. Study-wide results and limits: Among the CMV-associated chains, a few were confirmed in vitro as specific for CMV antigens.

60 Vbeta and 13 Jbeta primers were used in PCR. Method: immunoSEQ multiplex PCR; TCRdb's copy keeps in-frame clones and lacks some. Among 150,000 to 200,000 clones listed, 83% were seen once. The length of the CDR3 is 13 residues. Trimming pared 4 bases from V and 4 bases from J, leaving 11 bases between. Germline-derived CDR1 and CDR2 are SGHKS and YYEKEE (reference sequence). Concerning this clone itself: Antigen: not known.

This TCR came from a man aged 45 to 65 in good health and CMV-seropositive. Sample: PBMCs. This chain joins TRBV5-5 and TRBJ1-2; a weak D match, TRBD1 (6 bases). In DNA, the CDR3 is TGTGCCAGCAGCGCCATACAGGGCTATGGCTACACCTTC. This encodes CASSAIQGYGYTF. Based on the CDR3 plus reference TRBV5-5 and TRBJ1-2, the full variable domain is DAGVTQSPTHLIKTRGQQVTLRCSPISGHKSVSWYQQVLGQGPQFIFQYYEKEERGRGNFPDRFSARQFPNYSSELNVNALLLGDSALYLCASSAIQGYGYTFGSGTRLTVV.